One sample yielded the 24 T cell receptor beta chains listed below, sequenced in a study of prognosis after radiotherapy for stage I lung cancer. The study amplified the TCR beta CDR3 region from genomic DNA. This amplification was carried out by two rounds of multiplex PCR. Amplification during the initial PCR round employed primers specific to each TRBV and TRBJ gene. TCRdb re-called the multiplex PCR reads with MiXCR, one entry per CDR3 protein. Of 15,000 or so distinct CDR3 sequences in the sample, roughly 50% were seen once. Sequenced material: PBMCs, taken before or after stereotactic body radiation therapy (not recorded which). The receptors derive from a donor aged 50 or older with non-small cell lung cancer.

As to this clonotype: With only one base between it and a far larger clone, this is likely a read error. V gene TRBV6-9 combines with J gene TRBJ2-7; TRBD2 agrees at 14 bases. The CDR3 spans 14 residues. CDR1 MNHGY and CDR2 SVAAGI come from the germline V gene. CDR3 region: CASSPGLAGVEQHF. CDR3 nucleotide sequence: TGTGCCAGCAGTCCGGGACTAGCGGGGGTTGAGCAGCACTTC.

At least ten counts were recorded for this clonotype. V is TRBV27 and J is TRBJ2-5, with D possibly being TRBD1 (7 bases). This CDR3 is built from 15 residues. Germline CDR1 reads MNHEY; CDR2 reads SMNVEV (reference sequence). Trimming shortened V by 5 bases and J by 1 base, and 14 bases separated the two germline ends. The DNA for the CDR3 is TGTGCCAGCAGTCCGGAGGGGGACAGCCAAGAGACCCAGTACTTC. It translates to CASSPEGDSQETQYF.

The chain has TRBV12-3 or TRBV12-4 and TRBJ2-2; possibly TRBD1 or TRBD2 for D (6 bases each). Trimming stripped 3 bases from V and 9 bases from J, with 8 bases between. CDR3 size: 12 residues. The CDR3 DNA reads TGTGCCAGCAGTTTCCGGGGGCGGGAGCTGTTTTTT. Translated: CASSFRGRELFF.

Note on this clonotype: A read error may be the cause here, since a much bigger clone is one base away. The chain links TRBV6-2 or TRBV6-3 to TRBJ1-4; tentatively, D is TRBD1 (5 bases). Germline values: CDR1 MNHEY, CDR2 SVGEGT. CDR3 length: 13 residues. The CDR3: CASSTGRNQKLFF. CDR3 bases: TGTGCCAGCAGTACAGGTCGTAATCAAAAACTGTTTTTT.

This clonotype was observed at least ten times. V and J are TRBV7-3 and TRBJ2-2; D is perhaps TRBD1 (5 bases). Per germline, CDR1 SGHTA and CDR2 FQGTGA. The CDR3 spans 16 residues. V lost 2 bases and J lost 0, with 10 bases in between. The CDR3 nucleotides read TGTGCCAGCAGCTTAGGGTGGGGCCCGAACACCGGGGAGCTGTTTTTT. Protein: CASSLGWGPNTGELFF.

The CDR3 DNA sequence: TGCAGTGCTAGAGTCGGAGGGCTAAGCTCCTATAATTCACCCCTCCACTTT. Its translation: CSARVGGLSSYNSPLHF. V gene TRBV20-1 combines with J gene TRBJ1-6; D uncertain. Per germline, CDR1 DFQATT and CDR2 SNEGSKA (reference sequence). V was trimmed by 1 base and J by 0 bases, leaving 13 bases between them. This CDR3 comprises 17 residues.

About this clonotype itself: At one boundary the junction diverges from the germline segment, which might be a read error. The chain uses TRBV3-1 and TRBJ1-4, with D hard to call. CDR1 is LGHDT and CDR2 is YNNKEL in the germline V gene (reference sequence). This CDR3 spans 14 amino acids. The CDR3 loop reads CVSSQWRADEKLFF. The CDR3, as DNA: TGTGTCAGCAGCCAGTGGAGGGCCGATGAAAAACTGTTTTTT.

The chain recombines TRBV6-1 with TRBJ2-3; a possible D gene is TRBD2 (7 bases). The CDR3 is 15 residues long. Germline CDR1 reads MNHNS; CDR2 reads SASEGT. Trimming took 6 bases from V and 9 from J, leaving 22 bases between them. CDR3 region: CASSRENRGARTQYF. CDR3 nucleotides: TGTGCCAGCAGCCGAGAAAACCGGGGGGCGCGGACGCAGTATTTT.

At least ten counts were recorded for this clonotype. The gene calls are TRBV6-2 or TRBV6-3 and TRBJ2-5; D ambiguous. Germline loops: CDR1 MNHEY, CDR2 SVGEGT. The CDR3 is made up of 12 amino acids. Trimming cost V 4 bases and J 5 bases, with 8 bases left between them. In DNA form, the CDR3 reads TGTGCCAGCAGTTCCCACGGGGAGACCCAGTACTTC. As protein: CASSSHGETQYF.

This clonotype has ten or more counts. V is TRBV5-1 and J is TRBJ2-1; weak D call: TRBD2 (6 bases). There are 16 residues in the CDR3. Germline CDR1 and CDR2: SGHRS and YFSETQ. The V end lost 5 bases, the J end lost 0 bases, and 15 bases lay between the germline ends. The CDR3, as DNA: TGCGCCAGCAGATTAGGGGCCGGGAGCTCCTACAATGAGCAGTTCTTC. This gives the protein CASRLGAGSSYNEQFF.

The chain is built from TRBV2 and TRBJ2-7; TRBD2 agrees at 12 bases. V shed 8 bases, J shed 3 bases, and the junction held 5 bases outside the gene matches. CDR1 and CDR2 from the germline V gene are SNHLY and FYNNEI. This CDR3 has 14 amino acids. CDR3 nucleotide sequence: TGTGCCAGCGGACTAGCGGGACCAGTCTACGAGCAGTACTTC. This codes for CASGLAGPVYEQYF.

This clonotype is termed medium-sized (0.01 to 0.1%). The rearrangement links TRBV6-5 to TRBJ2-1; possibly TRBD1 or TRBD2 for D (5 bases each). The V and J ends lost 4 bases and 5 bases respectively, with 12 bases between them. There are 14 residues in the CDR3. Germline V gene data show CDR1 as MNHEY and CDR2 as SVGAGI. The CDR3 region is CASSSSGGNNEQFF. As DNA, the CDR3 is TGTGCCAGCAGTTCCTCTGGGGGTAACAATGAGCAGTTCTTC.

This clonotype is labeled as medium-sized. The rearrangement joins TRBV20-1 to TRBJ2-3; D unresolved. Between the trimmed V and J ends, which lost 7 bases and 2 bases, there was a span of 10 bases. Germline CDR1 and CDR2: DFQATT and SNEGSKA (reference sequence). The CDR3 is made up of 12 amino acids. The CDR3 nucleotides read TGCAGTGTACGGACGGTCACAGATACGCAGTATTTT. It is translated as CSVRTVTDTQYF.

The V call is TRBV5-1, the J call TRBJ2-3; perhaps TRBD2 as D (7 bases). The CDR3 runs to 15 residues. In germline, CDR1 is SGHRS, CDR2 YFSETQ. Trimming shortened V by 3 bases and J by 6 bases, and 17 bases separated the two germline ends. CDR3 amino acids: CASSSTGGRGDTQYF. The CDR3 coding sequence is TGCGCCAGCAGCTCAACGGGGGGCAGGGGTGATACGCAGTATTTT.

V and J are TRBV7-6 and TRBJ2-5; 9 bases map to TRBD2. Germline trimming cut 0 bases from V and 5 bases from J; bases unmatched to any gene: 10. The germline V gene encodes CDR1 SGHVS and CDR2 FNYEAQ. The CDR3 extends over 17 amino acids. The CDR3 region has the DNA TGTGCCAGCAGCTTAGCCCGTTTTGCGGGAGGGGGGGAGACCCAGTACTTC. It encodes CASSLARFAGGGETQYF.

J is TRBJ2-7 and V is TRBV11-3; no clear D gene. Per germline, CDR1 SGHNT and CDR2 YENEEA. This CDR3 is built from 11 residues. V was trimmed by 4 bases and J by 4 bases, leaving 5 bases between them. As DNA, the CDR3 is TGTGCCAGCAGCTCAGAGTACGAGCAGTACTTC. This codes for CASSSEYEQYF. Looking up the rest from reference TRBV11-3 and TRBJ2-7 gives the full variable domain: EAGVVQSPRYKIIEKKQPVAFWCNPISGHNTLYWYLQNLGQGPELLIRYENEEAVDDSQLPKDRFSAERLKGVDSTLKIQPAELGDSAVYLCASSSEYEQYFGPGTRLTVT.

In its sample, this clonotype was seen many times. This chain connects TRBV11-2 to TRBJ2-7; 11 positions match TRBD2. The germline V gene has CDR1 SGHAT and CDR2 FQNNGV. The V gene end was trimmed by 2 bases and the J gene end by 3 bases; junction bases not matched to a gene: 9. This CDR3 is 17 amino acids long. In nucleotides, the CDR3 is TGTGCCAGCAGCTTACCTATAGCGGGGGGGCCCAGCTACGAGCAGTACTTC. Translating it yields CASSLPIAGGPSYEQYF. Full variable domain (missing parts from reference TRBV11-2 and TRBJ2-7): EAGVAQSPRYKIIEKRQSVAFWCNPISGHATLYWYQQILGQGPKLLIQFQNNGVVDDSQLPKDRFSAERLKGVDSTLKIQPAKLEDSAVYLCASSLPIAGGPSYEQYFGPGTRLTVT.

This clonotype was seen ten or more times. The chain employs TRBV13 and TRBJ2-7, with TRBD1 matching 9 bases. Per the germline V gene, CDR1 is PRHDT and CDR2 is FYEKMQ (reference sequence). CDR3 size: 15 residues. Trimming cost V 1 base and J 3 bases; bases outside gene matches: 4. In DNA form, the CDR3 reads TGTGCCAGCAGCTTAGCCGGGACAGGGATCTACGAGCAGTACTTC. Translation: CASSLAGTGIYEQYF.

V usage is TRBV9 and J usage is TRBJ2-2; 7 nucleotides line up with TRBD1. With V trimmed by 0 bases and J by 4 bases, 9 bases remained unmatched. Germline V CDR1 and CDR2: SGDLS, YYNGEE. The CDR3 is made up of 17 amino acids. CDR3 nucleotides: TGTGCCAGCAGCGTAGGTGTGGGACAGAGTTTCACCGGGGAGCTGTTTTTT. It encodes CASSVGVGQSFTGELFF.

The V and J genes are TRBV4-1 and TRBJ2-2; 8 nucleotides agree with TRBD1. The germline CDR1 and CDR2 sequences are MGHRA and YSYEKL. There are 18 residues in the CDR3. V lost 0 bases to trimming and J lost 1 base; unmatched junction nucleotides: 7. The CDR3 bases are TGCGCCAGCAGCCAAGACAACTCCGGGACAGGGAACACCGGGGAGCTGTTTTTT. Translated: CASSQDNSGTGNTGELFF.

This clonotype has ten or more counts. An end of the junction differs from the germline gene, which may be a read error. The chain's CDR3 is CASSEALGDRDF. The CDR3 DNA follows: TGTGCCAGCAGTGAAGCGCTGGGGGACAGGGACTTC. The rearrangement links TRBV2 to TRBJ2-7, with 9 bases fitting TRBD1. CDR1 is SNHLY, CDR2 FYNNEI, per germline. The CDR3 spans 12 residues.

The chain has TRBV18 and TRBJ2-7; maybe TRBD2 (5 bases). The length of the CDR3 is 15 residues. V shed 2 bases and J shed 2 bases, with 13 bases lying between them. CDR1 and CDR2 from the germline V gene are KGHSH and LQKENI. The CDR3 here is CASSPGGSGTYEQYF. CDR3 DNA: TGTGCCAGCTCACCAGGAGGTTCAGGCACCTACGAGCAGTACTTC.

This chain joins TRBV2 and TRBJ2-7; D remains ambiguous. CDR3 length: 14 amino acids. The V gene lost 1 base and the J gene lost 4 bases, with 11 bases spanning the gap. Germline lookup yields CDR1 SNHLY and CDR2 FYNNEI. CDR3 residues: CASSEGGVVYEQYF. CDR3 DNA sequence: TGTGCCAGCAGTGAAGGTGGGGTCGTGTACGAGCAGTACTTC.

The rearrangement links TRBV24-1 to TRBJ2-7; 7 bases are a match to TRBD1. Trimming took 5 bases from V and 3 from J; bases not matched to a gene: 6. The germline gives CDR1 KGHDR, CDR2 SFDVKD. CDR3 length equals 14 residues. This CDR3 is CATSALPGGYEQYF. CDR3 DNA: TGTGCCACCAGTGCGCTACCAGGGGGCTACGAGCAGTACTTC.